This T cell receptor (beta chain) was recovered during a study of early T cells in non-severe SARS-CoV-2 infection. Findings and limits, study-wide: VDJdb matching skewed toward anti-spike CD8 responses, missing private and CD4 specificities.

The sample holds a few counts of this clonotype. Its antigen is undetermined. Attachment of unique molecular identifiers was made to individual cDNA molecules. Each CDR3 protein gets one entry after TCRdb re-called the 5' RACE reads with MiXCR. The top ten hold about 7.5% of the sample, which has roughly 80,000 distinct CDR3 sequences, over 5% seen once. Per germline, CDR1 LGHDT and CDR2 YNNKEL (reference sequence). The CDR3 is made up of 16 amino acids. The V end was cut by 1 base, the J end by 0 bases, with 12 bases between. The sequenced material came from whole blood. The chain has TRBV3-1 and TRBJ1-1, with D possibly TRBD1 on 5 matching bases. The source of this sequence is an adult who was a healthcare worker with PCR-confirmed SARS-CoV-2 infection or an uninfected control (not recorded which). In DNA, the CDR3 is TGTGCCAGCAGCCAAGTTGGGGCAGGGTTGAACACTGAAGCTTTCTTT. As protein: CASSQVGAGLNTEAFF.